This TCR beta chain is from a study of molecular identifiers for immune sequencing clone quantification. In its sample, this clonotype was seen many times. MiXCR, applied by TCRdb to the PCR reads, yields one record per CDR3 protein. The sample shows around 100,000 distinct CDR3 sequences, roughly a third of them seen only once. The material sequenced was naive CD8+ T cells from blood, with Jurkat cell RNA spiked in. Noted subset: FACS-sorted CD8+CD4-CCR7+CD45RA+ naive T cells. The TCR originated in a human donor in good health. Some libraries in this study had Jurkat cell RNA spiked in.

The CDR3 is CASGQGMTDTQYF. In nucleotides, the CDR3 is TGTGCCAGCGGACAGGGGATGACAGATACGCAGTATTTT. The genes are TRBV5-4 and TRBJ2-3; 9 bases align to TRBD1. The V gene end was trimmed by 7 bases and the J gene end by 3 bases; junction bases not matched to a gene: 3. Germline V CDR1 and CDR2: SGHNT, YYREEE (reference sequence). This CDR3 spans 13 amino acids.